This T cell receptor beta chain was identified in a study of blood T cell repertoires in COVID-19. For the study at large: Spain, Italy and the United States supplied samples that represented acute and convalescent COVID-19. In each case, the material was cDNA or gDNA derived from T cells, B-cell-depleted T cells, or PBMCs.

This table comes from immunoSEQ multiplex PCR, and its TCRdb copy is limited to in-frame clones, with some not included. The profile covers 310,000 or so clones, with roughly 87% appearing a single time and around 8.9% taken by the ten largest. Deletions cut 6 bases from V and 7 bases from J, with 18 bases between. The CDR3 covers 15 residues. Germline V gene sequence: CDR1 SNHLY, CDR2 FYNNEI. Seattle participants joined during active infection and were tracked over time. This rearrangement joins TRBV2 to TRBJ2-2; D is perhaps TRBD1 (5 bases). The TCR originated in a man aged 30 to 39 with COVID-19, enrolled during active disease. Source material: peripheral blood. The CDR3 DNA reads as TGTGCCAGCAGCCGACGGGCGACAGAGGTCGGGGAGCTGTTTTTT. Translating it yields CASSRRATEVGELFF.